This entry lists 21 T cell receptor beta chains sequenced from one sample in a study of blood T cell repertoires in COVID-19. Profiling relied on immunoSEQ multiplex PCR, and the TCRdb table lists in-frame clones only, not all of them. The repertoire includes around 330,000 clones, 85% of them detected once, and around 1.9% sits in the top ten. Material for sequencing was PBMCs or T cells enriched from blood (not recorded which). These receptors all come from a woman in her thirties who had been exposed to COVID-19.

This clone showed up just once. V usage is TRBV7-9 and J usage is TRBJ2-4; D is perhaps TRBD2 (6 bases). Per germline, CDR1 SEHNR and CDR2 FQNEAQ (reference sequence). The CDR3 is made up of 18 amino acids. The ends were cut back, 3 bases at V and 0 bases at J, with 18 bases in the middle. The CDR3 sequence is CASSFSGLPSLAKNIQYF. CDR3 nucleotide sequence: TGTGCCAGCAGCTTCTCGGGACTCCCGTCTCTAGCCAAAAACATTCAGTACTTC.

The chain is built from TRBV9 and TRBJ2-5; TRBD2 might be the D (5 bases). Germline-derived CDR1 and CDR2 are SGDLS and YYNGEE. This CDR3 is 16 amino acids long. Trimming took 0 bases from V and 2 from J, leaving 14 bases between them. The CDR3 DNA sequence: TGTGCCAGCAGCGTAGTCGGAGCGGCCATACAAGAGACCCAGTACTTC. This codes for CASSVVGAAIQETQYF.

In regard to this clone: Sequence at one end of the junction differs from germline and may be a read error. The chain is built from TRBV27 and TRBJ2-2; D might be TRBD2 (6 bases). Looked up from germline, CDR1 is MNHEY and CDR2 is SMNVEV (reference sequence). The CDR3 length is 15 residues. The CDR3 DNA follows: TGTGCCAGCGGTTTCATCTGGAGGGGCACCGGGGAGCTGTTTTTT. Protein sequence: CASGFIWRGTGELFF.

V usage is TRBV19 and J usage is TRBJ2-1; the D gene is possibly TRBD1 (6 bases). From germline, CDR1 is LNHDA and CDR2 SQIVND (reference sequence). The CDR3 totals 13 residues. Trimming took off 0 bases at V and 7 bases at J, with 7 bases between the two ends. CDR3: CASSIDQGNEQFF. DNA for the CDR3: TGTGCCAGTAGTATAGATCAGGGGAATGAGCAGTTCTTC.

The CDR3 sequence: CSVKGTPDQPQHF. The CDR3 DNA sequence: TGCAGCGTCAAAGGGACTCCCGATCAGCCCCAGCATTTT. The chain carries TRBV29-1 and TRBJ1-5, with D possibly TRBD1 on 5 matching bases. V was clipped by 6 bases and J by 5 bases, with 14 bases between them. CDR1 SQVTM and CDR2 ANQGSEA come from the germline V gene. The CDR3 runs to 13 residues.

The CDR3 nucleotides are TGTGCCAGCAGTTTGGACAGGGCGACGGGTGGCTACACCTTC. As protein: CASSLDRATGGYTF. The chain combines TRBV27 with TRBJ1-2; 8 bases are a match to TRBD1. The junction had 7 bases not matched to a gene; V was cut back by 3 bases and J by 7 bases. CDR1 and CDR2 (germline): MNHEY, SMNVEV (reference sequence). The CDR3 is 14 residues long.

This chain connects TRBV19 to TRBJ2-3; 7 nucleotides align to TRBD2. Germline assignment: CDR1 LNHDA and CDR2 SQIVND (reference sequence). V shed 8 bases, J shed 0 bases, and the junction held 2 bases outside the gene matches. The CDR3 is 13 amino acids. CDR3: CASYSGSTDTQYF. The CDR3 nucleotides are TGTGCCAGTTATAGCGGGAGCACAGATACGCAGTATTTT.

The chain employs TRBV28 and TRBJ1-6; 7 bases align to TRBD1. The trim removed 5 bases at V and 10 bases at J, leaving 8 bases unmatched. CDR1 is MDHEN, CDR2 SYDVKM, per germline. The length of the CDR3 is 14 residues. This chain's CDR3 is CASSIQGPVSPLHF. The CDR3 bases are TGTGCCAGCAGTATACAGGGGCCAGTCTCACCCCTCCACTTT.

The V gene is TRBV11-2, the J gene TRBJ1-1, with a weak D call TRBD1 (6 bases). Looked up from germline, CDR1 is SGHAT and CDR2 is FQNNGV. CDR3 length: 14 residues. Between the trimmed V and J ends, which lost 5 bases and 1 base, there was a span of 11 bases. Written as DNA, the CDR3 is TGTGCCAGCAGCCAAATAGGGGGGAACACTGAAGCTTTCTTT. Translating it yields CASSQIGGNTEAFF.

This sequence joins TRBV28 and TRBJ1-2; perhaps TRBD1 as D (5 bases). Trimming cost V 6 bases and J 0 bases, with 11 bases left between them. The germline V gene has CDR1 MDHEN and CDR2 SYDVKM. CDR3 length: 14 residues. CDR3 sequence (DNA): TGTGCCAGCAGACCCGGGGGAGCTAACTATGGCTACACCTTC. It translates to CASRPGGANYGYTF.

The CDR3 coding sequence is TGTGCCAGCAGCCGAGAATCTTCTGGCACAGATACGCAGTATTTT. It yields the protein CASSRESSGTDTQYF. The V call is TRBV7-8, the J call TRBJ2-3; D call uncertain. With 5 bases removed from V and 1 base from J, the gap between germline ends came to 13 bases. CDR3 length: 15 amino acids. Germline V gene sequence: CDR1 SGHVS, CDR2 FQNEAQ.

The rearrangement links TRBV24-1 to TRBJ1-2; 8 bases are shared with TRBD1. CDR1 and CDR2 from the germline V gene are KGHDR and SFDVKD. V shed 6 bases and J 2 bases; nucleotides not matched to a gene: 4. The CDR3 covers 14 residues. The CDR3 DNA reads as TGTGCCACCAGTCCCTCAGGGGGCAACTATGGCTACACCTTC. Translation gives CATSPSGGNYGYTF.

The chain uses TRBV11-2 and TRBJ2-3, with TRBD1 as a possible D gene (6 bases). Germline CDR1 reads SGHAT; CDR2 reads FQNNGV. There are 15 residues in the CDR3. Trimming took off 1 base at V and 4 bases at J, with 12 bases between the two ends. As DNA, the CDR3 is TGTGCCAGCAGCTTAGGTCATAGGGGGTCAGATACGCAGTATTTT. Its protein is CASSLGHRGSDTQYF.

The J gene is TRBJ2-7, the V gene TRBV18; D is undetermined. The V end lost 0 bases, the J end lost 0 bases, and 9 bases lay between the germline ends. The CDR3 is made up of 15 amino acids. Germline values: CDR1 KGHSH, CDR2 LQKENI. The CDR3 protein is CASSPPGRISYEQYF. The DNA for the CDR3 is TGTGCCAGCTCACCACCGGGCAGAATCTCCTACGAGCAGTACTTC.

The V gene is TRBV3-1 (or the pseudogene TRBV3-2), the J gene TRBJ2-1; TRBD2 might be the D (5 bases). With 4 bases removed from V and 0 bases from J, the gap between germline ends came to 16 bases. Germline lookup yields CDR1 LGHDT and CDR2 YNNKEL (reference sequence). The CDR3 sequence is 17 residues long. The CDR3 DNA is TGTGCCAGCAGCCGCCGATCTTCTAGCACCTCCTACAATGAGCAGTTCTTC. Residues: CASSRRSSSTSYNEQFF.

The chain carries TRBV7-2 and TRBJ2-7, with 11 nucleotides matching TRBD2. J was trimmed by 3 bases and V by 6 bases; bases with no gene match: 7. This CDR3 has 15 amino acids. Germline lookup yields CDR1 SGHTA and CDR2 FQGNSA. CDR3: CASSSGTSGLYEQYF. In DNA, the CDR3 is TGTGCCAGCAGTTCCGGGACTAGCGGACTCTACGAGCAGTACTTC.

The chain links TRBV19 to TRBJ2-1; weak D call: TRBD1 (5 bases). The CDR3 runs to 12 residues. The V end lost 3 bases, the J end lost 10 bases, and 10 bases lay between the germline ends. Germline assignment: CDR1 LNHDA and CDR2 SQIVND (reference sequence). CDR3 nucleotide sequence: TGTGCCAGTAGTATGGAGTACAGGGAGCAGTTCTTC. Protein product: CASSMEYREQFF.

This clone was recorded a few times. Here the CDR3 reads CASSLAGVGDSRDIQYF. The CDR3 nucleotides are TGTGCCAGCAGTTTAGCAGGAGTGGGGGACTCTCGGGACATTCAGTACTTC. The rearrangement joins TRBV28 to TRBJ2-4; D may be TRBD2 (6 bases). The CDR3 contains 17 residues. V lost 2 bases to trimming and J lost 8 bases, with 22 bases between them. Germline V gene sequence: CDR1 MDHEN, CDR2 SYDVKM.

The rearrangement joins TRBV5-5 to TRBJ2-1, with D possibly being TRBD1 (5 bases). CDR3 size: 16 residues. Deletions cut 0 bases from V and 4 bases from J, with 14 bases between. The V gene's germline CDR1 is SGHKS and CDR2 YYEKEE (reference sequence). As DNA, the CDR3 is TGTGCCAGCAGCTTGGCTCTGGACATAAAGTACAATGAGCAGTTCTTC. Protein: CASSLALDIKYNEQFF.

The rearrangement links TRBV6-5 to TRBJ2-3; the D is unclear. This CDR3 is built from 15 residues. The V end lost 0 bases, the J end lost 0 bases, and 7 bases lay between the germline ends. The V gene's germline CDR1 is MNHEY and CDR2 SVGAGI. As DNA, the CDR3 is TGTGCCAGCAGTTACTCGCTATCTAGCACAGATACGCAGTATTTT. Translation gives CASSYSLSSTDTQYF.

V gene TRBV7-2 combines with J gene TRBJ1-1; 9 bases map to TRBD1. Germline CDR1 SGHTA, CDR2 FQGNSA. V lost 7 bases, J lost 5 bases, and 8 bases stayed unmatched. This CDR3 has 14 amino acids. The CDR3 DNA follows: TGTGCCAGCACCGTCGGGACAGGGTGGACTGAAGCTTTCTTT. Encoded protein: CASTVGTGWTEAFF. Full variable domain (rest looked up from reference TRBV7-2 and TRBJ1-1): GAGVSQSPSNKVTEKGKDVELRCDPISGHTALYWYRQSLGQGLEFLIYFQGNSAPDKSGLPSDRFSAERTGGSVSTLTIQRTQQEDSAVYLCASTVGTGWTEAFFGQGTRLTVV.